One sample yielded the 23 T cell receptor beta chains listed below, sequenced in a study of CD8 T cells in Susac syndrome. Roughly 0.45 to 1 ug RNA was reverse transcribed with random hexamers. MiXCR, applied by TCRdb to the immunoSEQ multiplex PCR reads, yields one record per CDR3 protein. The sample shows roughly 120,000 distinct CDR3 sequences, around 94% of them seen only once. The sequenced material came from CD4+ T cells from PBMCs. The receptors here all came from a human donor with multiple sclerosis.

J is TRBJ2-5 and V is TRBV5-1, with D uncertain. The CDR3 contains 17 residues. Trimming took off 0 bases at V and 0 bases at J, with 15 bases between the two ends. Germline loops: CDR1 SGHRS, CDR2 YFSETQ. The CDR3 sequence: CASSLAYATAYQETQYF. CDR3 nucleotide sequence: TGCGCCAGCAGCTTGGCTTATGCCACAGCGTACCAAGAGACCCAGTACTTC.

The chain recombines TRBV5-1 with TRBJ2-1, with a weak D call TRBD1 (6 bases). This CDR3 is built from 14 residues. Per the germline V gene, CDR1 is SGHRS and CDR2 is YFSETQ. V was pared by 0 bases and J by 12 bases, with 16 bases between. The DNA of the CDR3 is TGCGCCAGCAGCTTGGAGGGCAGGGGACGTACGCAGTTCTTC. Residues: CASSLEGRGRTQFF.

The chain joins TRBV7-2 to TRBJ1-1, with a possible D match to TRBD1 (5 bases). Germline CDR1 reads SGHTA; CDR2 reads FQGNSA. This CDR3 region has 15 residues. The V and J ends lost 0 bases and 4 bases respectively, with 12 bases between them. The CDR3 DNA reads as TGTGCCAGCAGCTTAGCGGTCCAGGGCTTCACTGAAGCTTTCTTT. It encodes CASSLAVQGFTEAFF.

The gene calls are TRBV20-1 and TRBJ1-4, with D possibly matching TRBD1 (6 bases). Trimming removed 0 bases from V and 8 bases from J, with 16 bases in between. Looked up from germline, CDR1 is DFQATT and CDR2 is SNEGSKA (reference sequence). The CDR3 contains 15 residues. The CDR3 here is CSARDRRQGSEKLFF. CDR3 coding DNA: TGCAGTGCTAGAGATAGGCGGCAGGGGAGCGAAAAACTGTTTTTT.

The chain employs TRBV9 and TRBJ1-3; 11 bases line up with TRBD1. The CDR3 has 17 amino acids. Germline-derived CDR1 and CDR2 are SGDLS and YYNGEE. V shed 0 bases, J shed 4 bases, and the junction held 6 bases outside the gene matches. The CDR3 nucleotides are TGTGCCAGCAGCGTAGTAGGGACAGGGGGATCAGGAAACACCATATATTTT. The encoded protein is CASSVVGTGGSGNTIYF.

The chain carries TRBV11-2 and TRBJ1-6; D is perhaps TRBD1 (5 bases). Germline V lookup: CDR1 SGHAT, CDR2 FQNNGV. Trimming cost V 2 bases and J 9 bases, with 5 bases left between them. CDR3 length: 12 amino acids. The DNA of the CDR3 is TGTGCCAGCAGCTTACAGGGTTCACCCCTCCACTTT. This translates into CASSLQGSPLHF.

J is TRBJ2-4 and V is TRBV3-1; TRBD1 is a possible D gene (6 bases). V gave up 3 bases and J gave up 13 bases, with 10 bases separating them. Germline V gene lookup returns CDR1 LGHDT and CDR2 YNNKEL (reference sequence). The CDR3 extends over 11 amino acids. The CDR3 nucleotides are TGTGCCAGCAGCCAGGGCACAGGGCAGTACTTC. Translation: CASSQGTGQYF.

The chain employs TRBV18 and TRBJ1-6; D remains ambiguous. The length of the CDR3 is 17 residues. CDR1 is KGHSH, CDR2 LQKENI, per germline. Deletions cut 4 bases from V and 0 bases from J, with 13 bases between. In DNA, the CDR3 is TGTGCCAGCTCACTATCCGGCATTCCCTCCTATAATTCACCCCTCCACTTT. Its translation is CASSLSGIPSYNSPLHF. Filled out from reference TRBV18 and TRBJ1-6, the complete variable domain reads NAGVMQNPRHLVRRRGQEARLRCSPMKGHSHVYWYRQLPEEGLKFMVYLQKENIIDESGMPKERFSAEFPKEGPSILRIQQVVRGDSAAYFCASSLSGIPSYNSPLHFGNGTRLTVT.

This clonotype has only one observation. V gene TRBV3-1 combines with J gene TRBJ2-3; 7 nucleotides agree with TRBD2. The germline CDR1 and CDR2 sequences are LGHDT and YNNKEL (reference sequence). This CDR3 has 15 amino acids. The V segment lost 4 bases and the J segment 4 bases; nucleotides outside the gene matches: 8. The CDR3 reads CASSLDGDYSDTQYF. In DNA, the CDR3 is TGTGCCAGCAGCCTGGACGGGGACTACTCAGATACGCAGTATTTT.

This chain uses TRBV15 with TRBJ1-1, with D hard to call. Germline CDR1 is LNHNV and CDR2 is YYDKDF (reference sequence). V lost 3 bases, J lost 7 bases, and 15 bases lay in between. The CDR3 covers 14 residues. CDR3 in DNA: TGTGCCACCAGCAGGGGAGCCCCGGGAAATGAAGCTTTCTTT. This sequence encodes CATSRGAPGNEAFF.

This chain joins TRBV28 and TRBJ1-4, with D possibly TRBD1 on 5 matching bases. The CDR3 spans 16 residues. Trimming shortened V by 3 bases and J by 0 bases, and 11 bases separated the two germline ends. The germline V gene has CDR1 MDHEN and CDR2 SYDVKM. The CDR3 loop is CASSLGGGATNEKLFF. The CDR3 DNA follows: TGTGCCAGCAGTTTGGGTGGGGGGGCAACTAATGAAAAACTGTTTTTT.

Only a few counts were recorded for this clonotype. J is TRBJ1-5 and V is TRBV2; D is unclear. This CDR3 has 14 residues. V lost 2 bases and J 2 bases, leaving 7 bases between the germline ends. Germline V gene lookup returns CDR1 SNHLY and CDR2 FYNNEI. The DNA of the CDR3 is TGTGCCAGCAGTGAACGGACGGGCAATCAGCCCCAGCATTTT. This codes for CASSERTGNQPQHF.

CDR3 amino acids: CASSLGHEAYEQYF. The CDR3 bases are TGTGCCAGCAGTCTGGGACATGAGGCCTACGAGCAGTACTTC. V and J are TRBV12-3 or TRBV12-4 and TRBJ2-7; possible D gene TRBD1, 6 bases. This CDR3 has 14 residues. V lost 5 bases and J 2 bases, leaving 13 bases between the germline ends.

This clonotype was observed once. V is TRBV5-6 and J is TRBJ2-7, with D unclear. Germline values: CDR1 SGHDT, CDR2 YYEEEE. V was shortened by 0 bases and J by 0 bases, with 7 bases between the two germline ends. This CDR3 contains 14 residues. In nucleotides, the CDR3 is TGTGCCAGCAGCTTGGCGTACTACTCCTACGAGCAGTACTTC. Its protein product is CASSLAYYSYEQYF.

The chain joins TRBV18 to TRBJ2-2; D gene unclear. CDR3 size: 17 residues. V lost 1 base and J 4 bases, leaving 16 bases between the germline ends. Germline CDR1 and CDR2: KGHSH and LQKENI. The CDR3 protein is CASSPRKPGVITGELFF. The CDR3 bases are TGTGCCAGCTCACCACGTAAACCCGGAGTTATCACCGGGGAGCTGTTTTTT.

This clonotype was detected only once. The chain links TRBV12-3 or TRBV12-4 to TRBJ1-1, with a possible D match to TRBD1 (6 bases). The ends were cut back, 3 bases at V and 8 bases at J, with 10 bases in the middle. This CDR3 spans 12 amino acids. This CDR3 is CASSFGGREAFF. The CDR3 DNA is TGTGCCAGCAGTTTCGGGGGCAGAGAAGCTTTCTTT.

The gene calls are TRBV20-1 and TRBJ2-3, with 10 bases that match TRBD2. This CDR3 region has 16 residues. The V and J ends lost 6 bases and 3 bases, in that order; junction bases with no gene match: 12. Germline CDR1 DFQATT, CDR2 SNEGSKA (reference sequence). The chain's CDR3 is CSAARASGGPTDTQYF. CDR3 nucleotides: TGCAGTGCCGCTCGGGCTAGCGGGGGCCCGACAGATACGCAGTATTTT.

The V gene is TRBV11-2, the J gene TRBJ2-7, with D perhaps TRBD1 (6 bases). V was cut by 3 bases and J by 2 bases, with 20 bases left in between. Germline CDR1 is SGHAT and CDR2 is FQNNGV. This CDR3 comprises 17 residues. The CDR3 DNA is TGTGCCAGCAGCTTTGGCCAACAGGGAGCGCTAACCTACGAGCAGTACTTC. It specifies CASSFGQQGALTYEQYF.

V usage is TRBV5-1 and J usage is TRBJ2-1; the match to TRBD2 covers 7 bases. Germline trimming cut 4 bases from V and 7 bases from J; bases unmatched to any gene: 8. CDR1 SGHRS and CDR2 YFSETQ come from the germline V gene. This CDR3 contains 14 residues. The CDR3 sequence: CASSTRGSGNEQFF. In nucleotides, the CDR3 is TGCGCCAGCAGCACGCGGGGGTCGGGGAATGAGCAGTTCTTC.

The chain links TRBV27 to TRBJ2-1; D may be TRBD1 or TRBD2 (5 bases each). The CDR3 has 14 amino acids. The germline CDR1 and CDR2 sequences are MNHEY and SMNVEV (reference sequence). Trimming shortened V by 4 bases and J by 9 bases, and 16 bases separated the two germline ends. The CDR3 here is CASSSPVGVGEQFF. The DNA for the CDR3 is TGTGCCAGCAGTTCCCCAGTGGGGGTAGGTGAGCAGTTCTTC.

The genes are TRBV5-1 and TRBJ2-2; the D is unclear. The ends were cut back, 2 bases at V and 7 bases at J, with 9 bases in the middle. CDR3 length: 13 amino acids. Looked up from germline, CDR1 is SGHRS and CDR2 is YFSETQ. The CDR3: CASSLQGIGELFF. The CDR3 DNA is TGCGCCAGCAGCTTACAAGGGATCGGGGAGCTGTTTTTT.

The chain joins TRBV5-1 to TRBJ2-5, with D hard to call. Trimming took 0 bases from V and 3 from J, leaving 9 bases between them. The germline CDR1 and CDR2 sequences are SGHRS and YFSETQ. This CDR3 has 14 amino acids. In DNA form, the CDR3 reads TGCGCCAGCAGCTTGGGGACGGAGAAAGAGACCCAGTACTTC. It specifies CASSLGTEKETQYF.

This chain connects TRBV29-1 to TRBJ2-1; D unclear. This CDR3 is built from 13 residues. CDR1 is SQVTM and CDR2 is ANQGSEA in the germline V gene. With 7 bases removed from V and 2 bases from J, the gap between germline ends came to 12 bases. CDR3 nucleotide sequence: TGCAGCGCCGCGAGGTTTACCTACAATGAGCAGTTCTTC. Its protein product is CSAARFTYNEQFF.